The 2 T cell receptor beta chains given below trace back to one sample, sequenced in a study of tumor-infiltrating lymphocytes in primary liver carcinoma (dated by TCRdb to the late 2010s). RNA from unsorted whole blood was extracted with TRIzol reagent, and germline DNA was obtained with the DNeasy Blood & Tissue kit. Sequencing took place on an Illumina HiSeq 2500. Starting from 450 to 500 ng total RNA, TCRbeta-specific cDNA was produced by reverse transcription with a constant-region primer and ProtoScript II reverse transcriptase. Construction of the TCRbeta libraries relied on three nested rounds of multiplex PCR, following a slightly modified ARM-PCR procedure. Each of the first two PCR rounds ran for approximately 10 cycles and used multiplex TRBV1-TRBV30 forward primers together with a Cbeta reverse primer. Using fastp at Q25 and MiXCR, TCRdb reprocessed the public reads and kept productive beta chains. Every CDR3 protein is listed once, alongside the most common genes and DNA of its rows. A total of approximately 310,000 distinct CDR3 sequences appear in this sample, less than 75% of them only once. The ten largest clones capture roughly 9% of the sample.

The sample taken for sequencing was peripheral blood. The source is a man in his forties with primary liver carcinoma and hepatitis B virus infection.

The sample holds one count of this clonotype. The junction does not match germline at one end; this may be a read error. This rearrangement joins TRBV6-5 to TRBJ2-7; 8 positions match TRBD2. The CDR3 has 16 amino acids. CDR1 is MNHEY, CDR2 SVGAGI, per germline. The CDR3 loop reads CTSSYGERGRPHEQYF. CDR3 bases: TGTACCAGCAGTTACGGGGAACGCGGGAGGCCCCACGAGCAGTACTTC.

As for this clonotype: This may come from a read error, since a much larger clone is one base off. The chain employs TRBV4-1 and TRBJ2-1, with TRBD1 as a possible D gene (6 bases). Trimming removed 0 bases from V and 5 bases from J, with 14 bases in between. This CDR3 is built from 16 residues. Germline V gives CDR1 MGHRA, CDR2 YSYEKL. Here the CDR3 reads CASSQDPYQGHNEQFF. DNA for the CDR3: TGCGCCAGCAGCCAAGATCCTTACCAGGGGCACAATGAGCAGTTCTTC.